This T cell receptor beta chain was recovered during a study of blood T cell repertoires in COVID-19. The overall study: Samples taken during acute and convalescent COVID-19 were collected in the United States, Italy and Spain.

Source study methods: Amplified reference gene primers provided the basis for estimating nucleated cell counts. Repertoires were generated with immunoSEQ multiplex PCR, while TCRdb's copy carries only in-frame clones and drops some. V, J and clone size are taken as reported in that table, and D and trimming were inferred from the DNA itself. The table has around 97,000 clones, approximately 84% seen once. V lost 0 bases to trimming and J lost 5 bases, with 13 bases between them. Germline-derived CDR1 and CDR2 are SGHTA and FQGTGA. The CDR3 consists of 15 residues. The rearrangement links TRBV7-3 to TRBJ2-5, with no clear D. The clonotype comes from a man aged 70-80 years with acute or convalescent COVID-19. Material for sequencing was peripheral blood. CDR3 region: CASSLTPIAWETQYF. In DNA, the CDR3 is TGTGCCAGCAGCTTAACGCCAATAGCTTGGGAGACCCAGTACTTC.